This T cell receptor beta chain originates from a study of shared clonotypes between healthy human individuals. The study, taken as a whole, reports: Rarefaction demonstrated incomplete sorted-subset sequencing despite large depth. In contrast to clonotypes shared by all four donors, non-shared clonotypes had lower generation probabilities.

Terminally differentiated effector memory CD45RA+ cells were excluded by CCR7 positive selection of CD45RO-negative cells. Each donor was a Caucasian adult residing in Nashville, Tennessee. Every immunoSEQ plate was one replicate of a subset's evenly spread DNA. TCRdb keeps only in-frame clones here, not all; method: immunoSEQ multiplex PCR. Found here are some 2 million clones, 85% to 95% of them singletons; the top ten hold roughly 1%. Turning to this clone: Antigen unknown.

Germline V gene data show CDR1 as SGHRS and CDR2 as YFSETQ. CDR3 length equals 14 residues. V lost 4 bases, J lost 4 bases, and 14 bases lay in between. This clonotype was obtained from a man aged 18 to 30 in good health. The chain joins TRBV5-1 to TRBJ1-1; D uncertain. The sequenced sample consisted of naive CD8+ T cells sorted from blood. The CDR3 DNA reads TGCGCCAGCAGCACTAGGACCGCACCCACTGAAGCTTTCTTT. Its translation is CASSTRTAPTEAFF. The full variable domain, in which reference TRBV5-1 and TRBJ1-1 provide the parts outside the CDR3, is KAGVTQTPRYLIKTRGQQVTLSCSPISGHRSVSWYQQTPGQGLQFLFEYFSETQRNKGNFPGRFSGRQFSNSRSEMNVSTLELGDSALYLCASSTRTAPTEAFFGQGTRLTVV.